These 15 T cell receptor beta chains share one sample of origin, sequenced in a study of cytomegalovirus exposure and HLA in healthy donors. PCR was performed using 60 Vbeta and 13 Jbeta primers. The data were produced by immunoSEQ multiplex PCR, yet TCRdb's version contains in-frame clones alone and is incomplete. The data show about 89,000 clones, roughly 80% seen once. Sequencing input: PBMCs. The receptors originated from a man aged 25 to 40 in good health and CMV-seronegative.

This chain links TRBV29-1 with TRBJ1-1; TRBD1 matches at 8 bases. Looked up from germline, CDR1 is SQVTM and CDR2 is ANQGSEA. J gave up 0 bases and V 7 bases, and 4 bases lay outside the gene matches. The CDR3 has 13 amino acids. DNA for the CDR3: TGCAGCGGTGGGGGACAGGTGAACACTGAAGCTTTCTTT. It translates to CSGGGQVNTEAFF.

This clone showed up just once. The V gene is TRBV9, the J gene TRBJ1-4, with D possibly being TRBD1 (6 bases). From germline, CDR1 is SGDLS and CDR2 YYNGEE. CDR3 length: 18 amino acids. V was shortened by 4 bases and J by 0 bases, with 19 bases between the two germline ends. The CDR3 sequence: CASSPRPWTATTNEKLFF. The CDR3 bases are TGTGCCAGCAGCCCCAGACCCTGGACAGCTACAACTAATGAAAAACTGTTTTTT.

The genes are TRBV7-2 and TRBJ2-7, with TRBD1 identical over 8 bases. V lost 5 bases, J lost 8 bases, and 17 bases stayed unmatched. The CDR3 has 16 residues. Germline loops: CDR1 SGHTA, CDR2 FQGNSA. CDR3 nucleotide sequence: TGTGCCAGCAGCCTACAGGGGGATAGTACACTGACGAAGCAGTACTTC. Encoded protein: CASSLQGDSTLTKQYF.

This chain links TRBV5-4 with TRBJ1-1; D uncertain. Per the germline V gene, CDR1 is SGHNT and CDR2 is YYREEE (reference sequence). The CDR3 extends over 12 amino acids. V was trimmed by 5 bases and J by 4 bases, leaving 9 bases between them. The CDR3 sequence is CASSFQLTEAFF. CDR3 nucleotide sequence: TGTGCCAGCAGTTTCCAACTCACTGAAGCTTTCTTT.

The chain recombines TRBV5-1 with TRBJ1-3, with a weak D call TRBD1 (6 bases). The CDR3 is made up of 17 amino acids. Germline V gene data show CDR1 as SGHRS and CDR2 as YFSETQ. The V end lost 0 bases, the J end lost 0 bases, and 13 bases lay between the germline ends. The CDR3 nucleotides are TGCGCCAGCAGCTTGGAGGGGGGGCCCTTCTCTGGAAACACCATATATTTT. Encoded protein: CASSLEGGPFSGNTIYF.

This clone was counted a few times. The rearrangement joins TRBV27 to TRBJ2-2; TRBD2 is a possible D gene (5 bases). V gave up 5 bases and J gave up 0 bases, with 19 bases separating them. Germline-derived CDR1 and CDR2 are MNHEY and SMNVEV (reference sequence). The CDR3 consists of 18 residues. The CDR3 nucleotides read TGTGCCAGCAGTACCCACCTCCTTCTTAGCGCGAACACCGGGGAGCTGTTTTTT. It codes for CASSTHLLLSANTGELFF.

The chain joins TRBV7-6 to TRBJ2-1, with D unresolved. Trimming shortened V by 2 bases and J by 4 bases, and 9 bases separated the two germline ends. Germline values: CDR1 SGHVS, CDR2 FNYEAQ. The CDR3 runs 14 residues. CDR3 amino acids: CASSLSPLYNEQFF. The CDR3 bases are TGTGCCAGCAGCTTATCCCCCCTATACAATGAGCAGTTCTTC. The complete variable domain, with remaining parts taken from reference TRBV7-6 and TRBJ2-1, reads GAGVSQSPRYKVTKRGQDVALRCDPISGHVSLYWYRQALGQGPEFLTYFNYEAQQDKSGLPNDRFSAERPEGSISTLTIQRTEQRDSAMYRCASSLSPLYNEQFFGPGTRLTVL.

V gene TRBV30 combines with J gene TRBJ2-6; 9 bases are a match to TRBD2. The V segment lost 3 bases and the J segment 2 bases; nucleotides outside the gene matches: 5. There are 16 residues in the CDR3. Per germline, CDR1 GTSNPN and CDR2 SVGIG (reference sequence). The CDR3 here is CAWSRGGVTGANVLTF. Here the CDR3 DNA reads TGTGCCTGGAGCCGCGGGGGGGTCACTGGGGCCAACGTCCTGACTTTC.

The gene calls are TRBV29-1 and TRBJ1-1; possibly TRBD1 for D (5 bases). The length of the CDR3 is 14 residues. V lost 3 bases and J lost 2, with 13 bases in between. Germline V gene data show CDR1 as SQVTM and CDR2 as ANQGSEA. The DNA for the CDR3 is TGCAGCGTTGATACAGGTAGAGGAAACACTGAAGCTTTCTTT. It yields the protein CSVDTGRGNTEAFF.

This clone was counted only a few times. The rearrangement uses TRBV7-9 and TRBJ1-2, with D perhaps matching TRBD1 (5 bases). Germline V gene data show CDR1 as SEHNR and CDR2 as FQNEAQ (reference sequence). This CDR3 has 14 residues. Deletions cut 6 bases from V and 5 bases from J, with 16 bases between. CDR3 sequence: CASRPLRGWYGYTF. The CDR3 bases are TGTGCCAGCAGGCCTCTACGGGGGTGGTATGGCTACACCTTC.

This clone was seen just once. V usage is TRBV29-1 and J usage is TRBJ1-3; D uncertain. The V gene lost 4 bases and the J gene lost 8 bases, with 9 bases spanning the gap. The CDR3 is 11 residues long. Germline assignment: CDR1 SQVTM and CDR2 ANQGSEA. The CDR3 bases are TGCAGCGTTGCGGGTGCGGACACCATATATTTT. Translating it yields CSVAGADTIYF. The whole variable domain, filled in from reference TRBV29-1 and TRBJ1-3, reads SAVISQKPSRDICQRGTSLTIQCQVDSQVTMMFWYRQQPGQSLTLIATANQGSEATYESGFVIDKFPISRPNLTFSTLTVSNMSPEDSSIYLCSVAGADTIYFGEGSWLTVV.

The CDR3 protein is CASSPRGGIHEQYF. CDR3 DNA sequence: TGTGCCAGCAGTCCCAGGGGAGGGATCCACGAGCAGTACTTC. The chain recombines TRBV27 with TRBJ2-7, with a possible D match to TRBD2 (7 bases). V gave up 5 bases and J gave up 5 bases, with 16 bases separating them. Germline lookup yields CDR1 MNHEY and CDR2 SMNVEV (reference sequence). This CDR3 is built from 14 residues.

This clone was detected only a few times. V gene TRBV18 combines with J gene TRBJ1-2, with a tentative D call TRBD1 (5 bases). CDR1 and CDR2 (germline): KGHSH, LQKENI. The length of the CDR3 is 15 residues. The V end lost 0 bases, the J end lost 2 bases, and 10 bases lay between the germline ends. CDR3 bases: TGTGCCAGCTCACCACCCTCTGGGGGGAACTATGGCTACACCTTC. This translates into CASSPPSGGNYGYTF.

J is TRBJ2-7 and V is TRBV5-1, with D tentatively TRBD1 (6 bases). This CDR3 contains 13 residues. Germline assignment: CDR1 SGHRS and CDR2 YFSETQ. V lost 0 bases, J lost 5 bases, and 9 bases lay in between. CDR3 nucleotide sequence: TGCGCCAGCAGCTTGGTTGGGGGCAACGAGCAGTACTTC. Translation: CASSLVGGNEQYF.

The chain employs TRBV30 and TRBJ1-5; D gene uncertain. The germline V and J ends were trimmed by 1 base and 3 bases, with 4 bases remaining between them. The length of the CDR3 is 12 residues. Germline V CDR1 and CDR2: GTSNPN, SVGIG (reference sequence). Written as DNA, the CDR3 is TGTGCCTGGAGTGCCATCAATCAGCCCCAGCATTTT. This codes for CAWSAINQPQHF. Supplemented by reference TRBV30 and TRBJ1-5, the full variable domain reads SQTIHQWPATLVQPVGSPLSLECTVEGTSNPNLYWYRQAAGRGLQLLFYSVGIGQISSEVPQNLSASRPQDRQFILSSKKLLLSDSGFYLCAWSAINQPQHFGDGTRLSIL.